This T cell receptor (beta chain) was sequenced during a study of blood T cells in healthy people across ages (dated by TCRdb to between 2015 and 2017). Turning to the overall study: In model experiments, template switching captured roughly one uniquely barcoded TCR beta cDNA molecule for every two T cells. Using deep sequencing normalized with unique cDNA molecular identifiers, the study measured how TCR beta repertoire diversity changes with age. The donors were split into four age groups: young (average about 16 years), middle-aged (39), aged (over 55) and long-lived (roughly 77). The study analyzed two additional independent replicas of 1 million unique cDNA reads from the same blood draw for two donors, one aged 18 to 30 and one aged 80 or older. What the authors observed across the whole study: Observed TCR beta diversity correlated strongly with the percentage of naive T cells measured by flow cytometry. Compared with the aged group, the long-lived group had more naive CD4+ T cells, fewer expanded clones and increased TCR diversity, a pattern suggesting age selection. As age increased, observed TCR beta diversity per million T cells dropped in a roughly linear way, and a significant reduction was already evident by age about 36. Because the CMV infection status of the donors was unknown, age-related changes in expanded clonotypes may potentially have been confounded. Since profiling was done on bulk unsorted PBMCs, naive and antigen-experienced compartments could not be conclusively compared. Total diversity estimates from one million sequenced T cells were considered lower bounds and underestimates.

Systemically healthy Caucasian individuals from Russia, over 30 in total and aged roughly 6 to 100 years, were included as donors. Each donor gave approximately 9.3 milliliters of peripheral blood, collected into EDTA-treated Vacutainer tubes. Ficoll-Paque density-gradient centrifugation was used to isolate PBMCs, with at least 6.5 million per sample. Total RNA was extracted from PBMCs with Trizol reagent, with at least 5 micrograms obtained per sample. The percentages of naive CD45RAhigh/CD27high T cells were determined by flow cytometry on a PBMC aliquot from every donor. This clonotype was seen only a few times. The antigen this receptor binds is unknown. No quality values exist for individual bases; no much larger clone is one base distant. Libraries came from 5' RACE. The instrument was an Illumina HiSeq 2500. The second PCR ran for about 6 to 12 cycles and used a J-beta primer mix along with a sample-barcoded 5' primer. A template-switch 5' adaptor carrying 12 random nucleotides introduced a unique molecular identifier onto each TCR beta cDNA molecule. Each sample yielded at least 2.5 million CDR3-containing paired-end reads. The Mint cDNA synthesis kit, primed by a TRBC-specific oligonucleotide, was used to synthesize first-strand cDNA from all RNA. Following uracil-DNA glycosylase treatment, a first 18-cycle PCR with universal primers M1SS and BC2_uni_R was performed on all cDNA. The source study handled its data this way. For normalization, 1 million high-quality reads, each with a distinct molecular identifier, were randomly selected from each sample. Reads sharing molecular identifiers were discarded rather than binned into consensus sequences. MiTCR, run with a Q25 quality threshold and the strictest error-elimination algorithm, handled CDR3 identification, clonotype clustering and error correction. A nonparametric unseen species model using Euler transformation provided a lower-bound estimate of total TCR beta diversity. TCRdb reprocessing: public reads trimmed at Q25 with fastp, clones called with MiXCR, in-frame beta chains kept. Entries are consolidated by CDR3 protein sequence, retaining the most common genes and DNA. The V and J calls and clone size are TCRdb's, not the authors'. This sample comprises some 890,000 distinct CDR3 sequences, almost 30% of them detected only once. Roughly 10% of the sample belongs to the ten largest clones.

The germline V gene (reference sequence) gives CDR1 as LNHDA and CDR2 as SQIVND. Spanning cysteine to phenylalanine, the CDR3 consists of 14 amino acids. The kept DNA is CDR3 alone, 42 bases in frame from the first base. V loses 3 bases of germline sequence and J loses 5 bases, and the interval between the two ends is 13 bases. The same specimen was also included in a second study, on T cells of mothers and their children. From the second report: Nine systemically healthy Caucasian individuals served as donors, namely three mothers together with their six children. cDNA synthesis consumed the entire amount of extracted RNA, loaded at approximately 1.4 ug RNA in each 15 ul reaction. In the second PCR, the M1S primer added sample barcodes and 2-4 random nucleotides. Over 8 million TCR beta CDR3 reads were obtained for each mother, and approximately 3 million reads were obtained for each child. In both related and unrelated pairs, thymic selection shapes the output of TCR recombination in a similar way, with inherited differences having only a minor effect. Normalized repertoire overlap was always slightly but never significantly higher in related than unrelated mother-child pairs. With a sensitivity of 90 to 100 clones per million clonotypes, no persistent microchimeric T cell clones were detected. Deep NGS was used in the study to compare the TCR beta repertoires of mothers and children and to look for features that separate related mother-child pairs from unrelated individuals. The mean age was around 42 +/- 4 years for the mothers and around 11 +/- 4 years for the children. Libraries were sequenced on Illumina HiSeq 2000 with 100+100 nt paired-end reads after adapter ligation with NEBNext reagents. To prevent cross-contamination, the mother and child libraries were prepared one month apart and sequenced in separate runs. For each donor, somewhere between about 450,000 and 2,200,000 distinct TCR beta clonotypes were identified. Naive TCR beta clonotypes were estimated from low-frequency clonotypes matched to each donor's FACS-determined naive share, without sorting.

This clonotype originated in a woman aged 40 to 55 in good health. The sample consisted of blood. The chain links TRBV19 with TRBJ2-5; TRBD1 is perhaps the D gene, given 5 matching bases. The CDR3 region has the sequence CASSIQGSPETQYF. The DNA sequence follows: TGTGCCAGTAGTATTCAGGGTTCTCCGGAGACCCAGTACTTC.